The 18 T cell receptor beta chains given below trace back to one sample, sequenced in a study of shared clonotypes between healthy human individuals. The method was immunoSEQ multiplex PCR; TCRdb's version includes in-frame clones alone and lacks a portion of them. The sample carries 2 million to 3 million clones, more than 85% recorded once. Input material: naive CD4+ T cells from PBMCs. As for subset: CD45RA+ positively selected. Receptor source: a man between 18 and 35 years old in good health. Some clones in this sample may be carry-over from other donors' samples.

V gene TRBV6-5 combines with J gene TRBJ2-2, with D maybe TRBD2 (5 bases). This CDR3 is built from 13 residues. From germline, CDR1 is MNHEY and CDR2 SVGAGI. Trimming pared 2 bases from V and 6 bases from J, leaving 7 bases between. The chain's CDR3 is CASSYRRAGELFF. As DNA, the CDR3 is TGTGCCAGCAGTTACCGGCGGGCCGGGGAGCTGTTTTTT.

The chain is built from TRBV19 and TRBJ1-1; tentative D call: TRBD1 (6 bases). Germline CDR1 and CDR2: LNHDA and SQIVND (reference sequence). This CDR3 spans 14 amino acids. V dropped 6 bases and J dropped 0 bases, with 11 bases sitting between them. Written as DNA, the CDR3 is TGTGCCAGTAGCTCTGACAGGATGAACACTGAAGCTTTCTTT. Protein: CASSSDRMNTEAFF.

The DNA of the CDR3 is TGTGCCAGCAGCTTGATCCAGGGAGGCTACACCTTC. This translates into CASSLIQGGYTF. The rearrangement links TRBV5-6 to TRBJ1-2, with D possibly matching TRBD1 (5 bases). Trimming cost V 1 base and J 8 bases, with 9 bases left between them. Germline CDR1 reads SGHDT; CDR2 reads YYEEEE. The CDR3 spans 12 residues.

The rearrangement uses TRBV10-3 and TRBJ1-3; TRBD1 is a possible D gene (6 bases). Germline CDR1 reads ENHRY; CDR2 reads SYGVKD. The CDR3 consists of 12 residues. Trimming stripped 6 bases from V and 8 bases from J, with 11 bases between. The CDR3 region is CAISDRRDTIYF. The DNA of the CDR3 is TGTGCCATCAGCGACAGGAGGGACACCATATATTTT.

This clone appeared once. This rearrangement joins TRBV30 to TRBJ2-5, with D perhaps TRBD1 or TRBD2 (5 bases each). The V end lost 2 bases, the J end lost 5 bases, and 18 bases lay between the germline ends. CDR1 and CDR2 from the germline V gene are GTSNPN and SVGIG (reference sequence). The CDR3 runs 15 residues. CDR3 amino acids: CAWSSSRVGTETQYF. In nucleotides, the CDR3 is TGTGCCTGGAGTTCATCCAGGGTTGGGACGGAGACCCAGTACTTC.

This chain connects TRBV9 to TRBJ2-1; the match to TRBD2 covers 14 bases. This CDR3 is built from 17 residues. J lost 3 bases, V lost 4 bases, and 6 bases had no gene match. Germline lookup yields CDR1 SGDLS and CDR2 YYNGEE. CDR3 sequence (DNA): TGTGCCAGCAGCCTAGAGACTAGCGGGAGGGGCTACAATGAGCAGTTCTTC. This encodes CASSLETSGRGYNEQFF.

The genes are TRBV6-5 and TRBJ1-4, with D perhaps matching TRBD1 (5 bases). Germline lookup yields CDR1 MNHEY and CDR2 SVGAGI. The CDR3 is made up of 12 amino acids. Trimming pared 8 bases from V and 5 bases from J, leaving 9 bases between. The CDR3 coding sequence is TGTGCCAGCCGACAGAGGAATGAAAAACTGTTTTTT. This sequence encodes CASRQRNEKLFF.

On this clone itself: This specimen includes other DNA sequences encoding the same CDR3. V gene TRBV28 combines with J gene TRBJ1-5; the match to TRBD1 covers 7 bases. Trimming cost V 7 bases and J 1 base; bases outside gene matches: 4. The CDR3 totals 14 residues. Germline V lookup: CDR1 MDHEN, CDR2 SYDVKM. CDR3 region: CASTRDSSNQPQHF. The CDR3 nucleotides read TGTGCCAGCACCCGGGACAGCAGCAATCAGCCCCAGCATTTT.

For this clone: Within the sample, other DNA sequences also encode this same CDR3. The chain recombines TRBV7-9 with TRBJ1-1, with D hard to call. V lost 3 bases, J lost 1 base, and 6 bases lay in between. The germline V gene encodes CDR1 SEHNR and CDR2 FQNEAQ (reference sequence). CDR3 length: 13 residues. The CDR3 coding sequence is TGTGCCAGCAGCTTTGCAGGGAACACTGAAGCTTTCTTT. It is translated as CASSFAGNTEAFF.

The chain couples TRBV28 to TRBJ2-5; TRBD2 matches at 11 bases. The V and J ends lost 7 bases and 7 bases, in that order; junction bases with no gene match: 11. The CDR3 is made up of 15 amino acids. Germline V gives CDR1 MDHEN, CDR2 SYDVKM. The CDR3 loop reads CASTFSRSGRGTQYF. For the CDR3, the DNA is TGTGCCAGCACCTTTTCCCGTAGCGGGAGGGGGACCCAGTACTTC.

This chain joins TRBV25-1 and TRBJ2-5, with D possibly matching TRBD2 (6 bases). Trimming cost V 9 bases and J 5 bases, with 13 bases left between them. Germline lookup yields CDR1 MGHDK and CDR2 SYGVNS. There are 12 residues in the CDR3. This CDR3 reads CARWRDFETQYF. For the CDR3, the DNA is TGTGCCAGGTGGCGGGATTTTGAGACCCAGTACTTC.

The V gene is TRBV27, the J gene TRBJ2-1; TRBD1 aligns across 8 bases. V was pared by 5 bases and J by 6 bases, with 9 bases of the junction left unmatched. Germline assignment: CDR1 MNHEY and CDR2 SMNVEV (reference sequence). The CDR3 length is 15 residues. The CDR3 is CASSKPGQAINEQFF. The CDR3 nucleotides read TGTGCCAGCAGTAAGCCGGGACAGGCTATCAATGAGCAGTTCTTC.

The chain combines TRBV9 with TRBJ2-7, with 9 bases that match TRBD2. The CDR3 length is 15 residues. Trimming took 0 bases from V and 4 from J; bases not matched to a gene: 5. Germline assignment: CDR1 SGDLS and CDR2 YYNGEE. The CDR3 bases are TGTGCCAGCAGCGTAGGCGGGAGGGCCGAGTACGAGCAGTACTTC. As protein: CASSVGGRAEYEQYF.

The V gene is TRBV19, the J gene TRBJ1-2; 10 nucleotides align to TRBD1. CDR1 is LNHDA, CDR2 SQIVND, per germline (reference sequence). The CDR3 runs to 15 residues. Trimming took 5 bases from V and 7 from J; bases not matched to a gene: 10. CDR3 bases: TGTGCCAGTAGTCTAAGACCGGGACAGGGGATTGGCTACACCTTC. Translated: CASSLRPGQGIGYTF.

The chain has TRBV27 and TRBJ2-5; tentatively, D is TRBD2 (5 bases). V lost 6 bases, J lost 4 bases, and 12 bases lay in between. This CDR3 has 13 residues. Germline loops: CDR1 MNHEY, CDR2 SMNVEV (reference sequence). The CDR3 sequence: CASRRGFIETQYF. CDR3 DNA: TGTGCCAGCAGACGGGGTTTTATAGAGACCCAGTACTTC.

The chain combines TRBV29-1 with TRBJ1-1, with D possibly TRBD1 on 6 matching bases. Trimming cost V 3 bases and J 1 base, with 15 bases left between them. The CDR3 has 15 residues. From germline, CDR1 is SQVTM and CDR2 ANQGSEA. CDR3 in amino acids: CSVDMIGGSNTEAFF. The CDR3 DNA reads as TGCAGCGTTGATATGATAGGGGGGTCGAACACTGAAGCTTTCTTT.

The V gene is TRBV20-1, the J gene TRBJ2-3; D call uncertain. The CDR3 totals 10 residues. The germline V gene encodes CDR1 DFQATT and CDR2 SNEGSKA (reference sequence). The ends were cut back, 2 bases at V and 8 bases at J, with 5 bases in the middle. CDR3 residues: CSARIVTQYF. CDR3 coding DNA: TGCAGTGCTAGAATTGTTACGCAGTATTTT.

This chain connects TRBV2 to TRBJ1-4; D is unresolved. CDR1 and CDR2 from the germline V gene are SNHLY and FYNNEI. The CDR3 has 16 residues. V was cut by 7 bases and J by 3 bases, with 18 bases left in between. CDR3 nucleotide sequence: TGTGCCAGCACCCTGAGAGTGGGGTGGGCTAATGAAAAACTGTTTTTT. It codes for CASTLRVGWANEKLFF.